A selection of T cell receptor beta chains follows, all from one sample in a study of PD-L1 blockade in urothelial cancer. TCRdb keeps only in-frame clones here, not all; method: immunoSEQ multiplex PCR. The sample has 100,000 to 150,000 clones, around 86% seen once. This sample comprised PBMCs, obtained around atezolizumab (anti-PD-L1) treatment. These receptors were collected from a man in his fifties with urothelial cancer. Each CDR3 is given with its conserved first and last residue. The order of the fields is clone size, J gene, D gene, V gene, CDR3 protein, CDR3 DNA. The D gene is left open where the match is weak. Rows give clone size only sometimes, using once, few, many, or a class for an expanded clone.

>NA|TRBJ1-1|NA|TRBV21-1
CASSMVPGGTEAFF
TGTGCCAGCAGCATGGTACCGGGCGGGACTGAAGCTTTCTTT
>NA|TRBJ1-6|NA|TRBV30
CAWSGQGSSYNSPLHF
TGTGCCTGGAGTGGCCAGGGGAGCTCCTATAATTCACCCCTCCACTTT
>medium-sized|TRBJ2-7|TRBD2|TRBV11-2
CASSPGLAGVPEQYF
TGTGCCAGCAGCCCGGGACTAGCGGGAGTCCCCGAGCAGTACTTC
>NA|TRBJ2-5|NA|TRBV19
CASRRAVKETQYF
TGTGCCAGTAGGCGGGCCGTCAAAGAGACCCAGTACTTC
>NA|TRBJ2-1|NA|TRBV6-5
CASSYQRGRFF
TGTGCCAGCAGTTACCAGCGAGGGAGGTTCTTC
>NA|TRBJ2-3|NA|TRBV5-8
CASRPTVNTDTQYF
TGTGCCAGCAGGCCCACAGTGAATACAGATACGCAGTATTTT
>NA|TRBJ1-6|NA|TRBV9
CATGDLGSPLHF
TGTGCCACCGGCGATCTAGGTTCACCCCTCCACTTT
>NA|TRBJ2-5|TRBD1|TRBV7-9
CASSFDRAQETQYF
TGTGCCAGCAGCTTTGACAGGGCTCAAGAGACCCAGTACTTC
>NA|TRBJ2-3|TRBD2|TRBV6-5
CASSRDYTDTQYF
TGTGCCAGCAGCCGGGACTACACAGATACGCAGTATTTT
>NA|TRBJ1-2|NA|TRBV6-1
CASTLQGRGGYTF
TGTGCCAGCACACTTCAGGGGAGAGGCGGCTACACCTTC
>NA|TRBJ2-5|NA|TRBV7-7
CASSLSGAQETQYF
TGTGCTAGCAGCTTATCTGGGGCTCAAGAGACCCAGTACTTC
>NA|TRBJ1-5|NA|TRBV5-6
CASSPLGGEQPQHF
TGTGCCAGCAGCCCGTTAGGGGGGGAACAGCCCCAGCATTTT
>NA|TRBJ1-5|TRBD1|TRBV19
CASTDRGRREPQHF
TGTGCCAGTACCGACAGGGGGCGCAGAGAGCCCCAGCATTTT
>NA|TRBJ1-2|TRBD1|TRBV18
CASSPLGQGAVGYTF
TGTGCCAGCTCACCACTTGGACAGGGGGCTGTTGGCTACACCTTC
>NA|TRBJ2-3|TRBD2|TRBV5-1
CATQLAGVVTDTQYF
TGCGCCACCCAACTAGCGGGAGTGGTCACAGATACGCAGTATTTT
>NA|TRBJ1-2|NA|TRBV28
CASSLTGSYGYTF
TGTGCCAGCAGTTTAACAGGGAGCTATGGCTACACCTTC
>NA|TRBJ2-1|NA|TRBV10-3
CASQTGQTYNEQFF
TGTGCCAGCCAGACAGGACAAACCTACAATGAGCAGTTCTTC
>NA|TRBJ2-5|NA|TRBV5-1
CASSFRGEETQYF
TGCGCCAGCAGCTTTAGGGGTGAGGAGACCCAGTACTTC
>NA|TRBJ1-5|NA|TRBV5-5
CASSSDPPGHPTTAKHF
TGTGCCAGCAGCTCGGATCCACCGGGACATCCTACTACAGCCAAGCATTTT
>NA|TRBJ2-7|NA|TRBV18
CASSPTGSRNEQYF
TGTGCCAGCTCACCGACGGGTTCGAGGAACGAGCAGTACTTC
>NA|TRBJ2-7|NA|TRBV7-2
CASSSPTRGANYEQYF
TGTGCCAGCAGCTCACCCACCCGCGGGGCCAACTACGAGCAGTACTTC
>NA|TRBJ1-2|TRBD1|TRBV11-2
CASSFDREGYGYTF
TGTGCCAGCAGCTTTGACAGGGAAGGCTATGGCTACACCTTC
>NA|TRBJ2-1|TRBD2|TRBV11-3
CASSPTQGREDANEQFF
TGTGCCAGCAGCCCTACCCAGGGTCGGGAGGACGCCAATGAGCAGTTCTTC
>NA|TRBJ2-7|NA|TRBV18
CASSISGVAEEQYF
TGTGCCAGCTCGATCAGCGGCGTAGCTGAAGAGCAGTACTTC
>NA|TRBJ2-7|TRBD2|TRBV18
CASSPQREVAEQYF
TGTGCCAGCTCACCACAGCGGGAAGTTGCCGAGCAGTACTTC
>NA|TRBJ1-4|TRBD1|TRBV25-1
CASSGSARDRNEKLFF
TGTGCCAGCAGTGGTAGCGCCCGGGACAGAAATGAAAAACTGTTTTTT
>NA|TRBJ2-7|TRBD1|TRBV4-1
CASSQPGQAYEQYF
TGCGCCAGCAGCCAACCAGGACAGGCCTACGAGCAGTACTTC
>few|TRBJ1-5|NA|TRBV2
CASSPDRQRRGPQHF
TGTGCCAGCAGCCCTGACAGGCAGCGCCGGGGGCCCCAGCATTTT
>NA|TRBJ2-7|TRBD2|TRBV5-1
CASSPILAGGSYEQYF
TGCGCCAGCAGCCCTATACTAGCGGGAGGATCCTACGAGCAGTACTTC
>NA|TRBJ2-1|NA|TRBV10-3
CAISERGTYYNEQFF
TGTGCCATCAGTGAGCGAGGGACTTACTACAATGAGCAGTTCTTC
>NA|TRBJ1-1|NA|TRBV6-4
CASRETVNTEAFF
TGTGCCAGCAGAGAGACAGTGAACACTGAAGCTTTCTTT
>NA|TRBJ1-6|TRBD1|TRBV7-9
CASSPDRGLNSPLHF
TGTGCCAGCAGCCCCGACAGGGGGCTTAATTCACCCCTCCACTTT
>few|TRBJ2-1|NA|TRBV10-3
CAIRTSGPLGNEQFF
TGTGCCATCAGGACTAGTGGCCCTCTAGGCAATGAGCAGTTCTTC
>NA|TRBJ2-7|TRBD2|TRBV11-2
CASSITGTRASEQYF
TGTGCCAGCAGCATAACCGGGACTAGGGCCTCCGAGCAGTACTTC
>NA|TRBJ1-3|NA|TRBV30
CAWRTHSGNTIYF
TGTGCCTGGAGGACACACTCTGGAAACACCATATATTTT
>NA|TRBJ2-3|TRBD2|TRBV18
CASSPAGLAGGDTQYF
TGTGCCAGCTCACCCGCGGGACTAGCGGGAGGTGATACGCAGTATTTT